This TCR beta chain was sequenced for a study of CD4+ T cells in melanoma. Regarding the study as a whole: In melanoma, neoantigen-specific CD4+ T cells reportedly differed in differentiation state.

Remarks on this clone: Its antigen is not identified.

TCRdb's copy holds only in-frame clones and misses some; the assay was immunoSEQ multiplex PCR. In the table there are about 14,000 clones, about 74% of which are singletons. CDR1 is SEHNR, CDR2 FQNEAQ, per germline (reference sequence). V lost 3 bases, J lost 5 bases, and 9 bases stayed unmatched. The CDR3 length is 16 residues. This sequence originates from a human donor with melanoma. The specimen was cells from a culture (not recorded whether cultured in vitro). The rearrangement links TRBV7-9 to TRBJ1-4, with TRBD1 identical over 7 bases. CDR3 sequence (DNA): TGTGCCAGCAGCTTGTCCGCTCAGGGGGGAAATGAAAAACTGTTTTTT. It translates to CASSLSAQGGNEKLFF.